This TCR beta chain is from a study of human T cells and chemical hapten exposure. The overall study: TCR yields differed between samples (mainly from small differences in pooled library volume). Study-wide points: Among TCRs, those above 1 in 1000 frequency were unaffected by DPC sensitization.

The library attached unique molecular identifiers to individual cDNA molecules. How the authors handled the data: Counting gave a median of about 89,000 TCRs per sample, with values ranging from about 20,000 to 750,000. A single record per CDR3 protein comes from TCRdb applying MiXCR to the reads. TCRdb assigned the V and J calls; the authors' analysis was not used. The repertoire holds more than 100,000 distinct CDR3 sequences, with over 6.5% as singletons. Total RNA was isolated from unfractionated whole blood. On this clonotype: Its antigen remains unknown.

Germline V CDR1 and CDR2: SQVTM, ANQGSEA. The ends lost 7 bases at V and 2 bases at J; junction bases unmatched: 3. This CDR3 contains 13 residues. The TCR sequence derives from a human donor in good health. Some clones in this sample may be carry-over from other donors' samples. The chain couples TRBV29-1 to TRBJ2-7, with TRBD1 matching over 12 bases. The sequenced sample was whole blood. CDR3 sequence: CSAGQGAAYEQYF. As DNA, the CDR3 is TGCAGCGCGGGACAGGGGGCAGCCTACGAGCAGTACTTC.